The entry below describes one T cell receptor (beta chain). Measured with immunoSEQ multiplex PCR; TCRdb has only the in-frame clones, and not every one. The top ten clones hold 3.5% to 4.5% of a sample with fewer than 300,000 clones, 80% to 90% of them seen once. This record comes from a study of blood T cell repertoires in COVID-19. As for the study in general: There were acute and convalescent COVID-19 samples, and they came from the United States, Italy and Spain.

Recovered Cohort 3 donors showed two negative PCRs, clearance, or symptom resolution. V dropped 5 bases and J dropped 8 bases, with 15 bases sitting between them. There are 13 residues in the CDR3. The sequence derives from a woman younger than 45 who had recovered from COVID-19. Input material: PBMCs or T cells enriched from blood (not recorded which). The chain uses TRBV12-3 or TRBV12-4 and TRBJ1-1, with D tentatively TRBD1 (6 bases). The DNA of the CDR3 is TGTGCCAGCAGTGAACCCGGACAGTCCGAAGCTTTCTTT. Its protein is CASSEPGQSEAFF.